The clone carrying this T cell receptor (beta chain) was counted many times. This entry comes from a study of response to subunit inactivated influenza vaccine. The V end lost 6 bases, the J end lost 1 base, and 12 bases lay between the germline ends. The CDR3 totals 14 residues. Using its own MiXCR run on the RT-PCR reads, TCRdb lists one record per CDR3 protein. The sample includes approximately 500,000 distinct CDR3 sequences, roughly 23% of them seen just once. These data also formed part of another study, on T cells expressing NK-cell markers. That paper states: Synthesis of TCR beta cDNA relied on 5'RACE template switching carrying UMIs. Sorted CD3+CD56+NKG2C+, CD3+CD56+NKG2C- and CD3+CD56-NKG2C+ T cells provided the TCR beta repertoires. Expanded NKG2C+ T cell clones were not confirmed as HCMV-specific.

The receptor was derived from a middle-aged man who received an inactivated influenza vaccine. Sequences were derived from CD4+ T cells sorted from PBMCs, sampled roughly 12 days after vaccination. The chain carries TRBV12-3 or TRBV12-4 and TRBJ2-5; D is unresolved. CDR3 region: CASSHGRLQETQYF. The CDR3 DNA reads TGTGCCAGCAGCCACGGACGGCTCCAAGAGACCCAGTACTTC.